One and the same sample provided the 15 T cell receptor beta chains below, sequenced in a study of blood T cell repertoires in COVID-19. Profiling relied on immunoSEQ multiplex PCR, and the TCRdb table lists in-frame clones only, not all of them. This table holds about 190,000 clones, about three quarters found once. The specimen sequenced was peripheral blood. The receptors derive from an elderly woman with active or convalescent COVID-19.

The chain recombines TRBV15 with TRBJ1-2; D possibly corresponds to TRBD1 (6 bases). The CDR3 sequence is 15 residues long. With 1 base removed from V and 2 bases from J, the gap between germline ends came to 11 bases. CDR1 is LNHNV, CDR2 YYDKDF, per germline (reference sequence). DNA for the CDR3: TGTGCCACCAGCAGAGGGGACACGATGAACTATGGCTACACCTTC. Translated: CATSRGDTMNYGYTF.

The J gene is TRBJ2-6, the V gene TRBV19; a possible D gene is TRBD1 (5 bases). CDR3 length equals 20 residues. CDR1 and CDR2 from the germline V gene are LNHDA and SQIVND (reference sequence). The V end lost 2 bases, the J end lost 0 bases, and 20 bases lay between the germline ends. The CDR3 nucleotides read TGTGCCAGTAGTATAAATCCAGACAGCCTGCTCCTCTCTGGGGCCAACGTCCTGACTTTC. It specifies CASSINPDSLLLSGANVLTF. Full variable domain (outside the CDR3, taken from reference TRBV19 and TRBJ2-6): DGGITQSPKYLFRKEGQNVTLSCEQNLNHDAMYWYRQDPGQGLRLIYYSQIVNDFQKGDIAEGYSVSREKKESFPLTVTSAQKNPTAFYLCASSINPDSLLLSGANVLTFGAGSRLTVL.

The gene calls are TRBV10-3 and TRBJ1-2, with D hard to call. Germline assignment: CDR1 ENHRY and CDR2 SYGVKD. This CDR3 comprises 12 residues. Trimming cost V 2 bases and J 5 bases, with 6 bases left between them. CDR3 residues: CAISETPYGYTF. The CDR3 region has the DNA TGTGCCATCAGTGAGACACCATATGGCTACACCTTC.

CDR3 protein: CASSLTWYTEAFF. The CDR3 nucleotides read TGTGCCAGCAGTTTGACTTGGTACACTGAAGCTTTCTTT. V usage is TRBV12-3 or TRBV12-4 and J usage is TRBJ1-1; the D is unclear. V was shortened by 3 bases and J by 3 bases, with 8 bases between the two germline ends. The CDR3 is made up of 13 amino acids.

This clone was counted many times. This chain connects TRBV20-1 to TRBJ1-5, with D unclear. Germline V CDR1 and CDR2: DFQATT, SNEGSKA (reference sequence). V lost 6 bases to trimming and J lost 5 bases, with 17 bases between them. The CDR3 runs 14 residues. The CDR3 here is CSASGRTAHQPQHF. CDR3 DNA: TGCAGTGCCAGTGGGAGGACGGCGCATCAGCCCCAGCATTTT.

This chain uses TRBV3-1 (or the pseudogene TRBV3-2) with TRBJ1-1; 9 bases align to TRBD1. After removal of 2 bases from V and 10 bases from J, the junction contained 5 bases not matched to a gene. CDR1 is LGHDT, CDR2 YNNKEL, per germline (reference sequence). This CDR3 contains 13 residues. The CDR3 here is CASSQWDRELAFF. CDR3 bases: TGTGCCAGCAGCCAATGGGACAGGGAGCTAGCTTTCTTT.

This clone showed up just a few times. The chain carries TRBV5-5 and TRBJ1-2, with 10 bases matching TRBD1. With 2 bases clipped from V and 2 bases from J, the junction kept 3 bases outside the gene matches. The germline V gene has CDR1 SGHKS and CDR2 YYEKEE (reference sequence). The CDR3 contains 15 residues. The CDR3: CASSFVGQGNYGYTF. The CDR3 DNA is TGTGCCAGCAGCTTTGTGGGACAGGGGAACTATGGCTACACCTTC.

In nucleotides, the CDR3 is TGTGCCAGCAGCTTAGGTCACACGAACACTGAAGCTTTCTTT. It yields the protein CASSLGHTNTEAFF. The chain carries TRBV7-2 and TRBJ1-1; D gene uncertain. CDR3 size: 14 residues. Trimming pared 1 base from V and 1 base from J, leaving 7 bases between. Germline loops: CDR1 SGHTA, CDR2 FQGNSA. The entire variable domain, with the rest obtained from reference TRBV7-2 and TRBJ1-1, is as follows: GAGVSQSPSNKVTEKGKDVELRCDPISGHTALYWYRQSLGQGLEFLIYFQGNSAPDKSGLPSDRFSAERTGGSVSTLTIQRTQQEDSAVYLCASSLGHTNTEAFFGQGTRLTVV.

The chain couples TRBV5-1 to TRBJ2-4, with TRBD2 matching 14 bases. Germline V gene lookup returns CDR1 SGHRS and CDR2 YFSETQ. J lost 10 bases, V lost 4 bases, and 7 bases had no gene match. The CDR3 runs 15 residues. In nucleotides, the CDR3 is TGCGCCAGCAGCCCGGGACTAGCGGGGGTTGGAATTCAGTACTTC. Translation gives CASSPGLAGVGIQYF. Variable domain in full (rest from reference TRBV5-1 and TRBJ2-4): KAGVTQTPRYLIKTRGQQVTLSCSPISGHRSVSWYQQTPGQGLQFLFEYFSETQRNKGNFPGRFSGRQFSNSRSEMNVSTLELGDSALYLCASSPGLAGVGIQYFGAGTRLSVL.

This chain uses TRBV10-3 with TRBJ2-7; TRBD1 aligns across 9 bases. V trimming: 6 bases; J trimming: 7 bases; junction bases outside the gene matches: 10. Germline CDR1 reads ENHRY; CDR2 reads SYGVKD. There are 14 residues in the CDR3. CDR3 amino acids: CAIRPGQGDGEQYF. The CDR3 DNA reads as TGTGCCATCAGGCCGGGACAGGGAGACGGAGAGCAGTACTTC.

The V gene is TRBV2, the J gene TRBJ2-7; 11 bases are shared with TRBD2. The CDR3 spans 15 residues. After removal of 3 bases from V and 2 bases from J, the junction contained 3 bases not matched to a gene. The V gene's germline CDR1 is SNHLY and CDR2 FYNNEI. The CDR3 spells CASSETSGDTYEQYF. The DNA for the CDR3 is TGTGCCAGCAGTGAGACTAGCGGGGACACCTACGAGCAGTACTTC.

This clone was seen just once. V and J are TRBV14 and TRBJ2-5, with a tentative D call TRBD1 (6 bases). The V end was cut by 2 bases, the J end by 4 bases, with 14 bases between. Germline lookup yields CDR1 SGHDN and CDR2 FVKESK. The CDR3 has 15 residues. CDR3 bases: TGTGCCAGCAGCCAATACAGGGATGCAACAGAGACCCAGTACTTC. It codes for CASSQYRDATETQYF.

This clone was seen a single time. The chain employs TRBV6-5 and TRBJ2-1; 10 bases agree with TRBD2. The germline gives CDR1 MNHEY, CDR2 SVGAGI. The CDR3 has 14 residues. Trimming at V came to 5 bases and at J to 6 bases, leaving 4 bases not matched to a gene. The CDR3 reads CASSQRTSGNEQFF. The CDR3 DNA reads TGTGCCAGCAGTCAGAGGACTAGCGGCAATGAGCAGTTCTTC.

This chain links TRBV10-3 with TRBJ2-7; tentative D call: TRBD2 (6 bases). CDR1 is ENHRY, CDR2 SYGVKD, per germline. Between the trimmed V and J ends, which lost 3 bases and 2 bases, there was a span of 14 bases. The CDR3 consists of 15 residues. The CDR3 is CAISDRRVGPYEQYF. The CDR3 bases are TGTGCCATCAGTGACAGGAGGGTGGGGCCCTACGAGCAGTACTTC.

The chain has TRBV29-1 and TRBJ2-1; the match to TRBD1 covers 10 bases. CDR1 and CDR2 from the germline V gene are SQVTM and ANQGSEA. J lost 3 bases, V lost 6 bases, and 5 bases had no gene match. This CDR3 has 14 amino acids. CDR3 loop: CSVDGQGVYNEQFF. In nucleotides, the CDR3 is TGCAGCGTGGACGGACAGGGGGTCTACAATGAGCAGTTCTTC.